The clone carrying this TCR beta chain was counted many times. No antigen is known for it. This record belongs to a study of CD8+CD57+ T cells in acquired aplastic anemia. At the level of the study: Isolated CD4+ and CD8+ cells, once sorted, yielded DNA averaging roughly 3 ug. Healthy donor CD4+ samples were sequenced to a depth that averaged around 9.8 million reads. Overall study findings and caveats: Roughly 31 CD8+ CDR3 sequences were shared between patients and controls. Patients versus controls showed no significant CD8+ Simpson's diversity difference.

The CDR3 sequence is 13 residues long. Germline V gene sequence: CDR1 MNHEY, CDR2 SVGAGI. The V gene lost 4 bases and the J gene lost 5 bases, with 6 bases spanning the gap. Investigators profiled TCR beta VDJ and CDR3 from genomic DNA template. TCRdb independently ran MiXCR on the reads; one entry per CDR3 protein. Of 400,000 to 450,000 distinct CDR3 sequences detected, around 72% appear once; the ten largest clones hold approximately 4%. This clonotype originated in a human donor in good health, serving as a control. The J gene is TRBJ1-6, the V gene TRBV6-5; D call uncertain. Sequencing used sorted CD4+, CD8+, or CD8+CD57+ T cells (not recorded which) from PBMCs. The CDR3 sequence is CASSSADNSPLHF. DNA of the CDR3: TGTGCCAGCAGTTCCGCGGATAATTCACCCCTCCACTTT.